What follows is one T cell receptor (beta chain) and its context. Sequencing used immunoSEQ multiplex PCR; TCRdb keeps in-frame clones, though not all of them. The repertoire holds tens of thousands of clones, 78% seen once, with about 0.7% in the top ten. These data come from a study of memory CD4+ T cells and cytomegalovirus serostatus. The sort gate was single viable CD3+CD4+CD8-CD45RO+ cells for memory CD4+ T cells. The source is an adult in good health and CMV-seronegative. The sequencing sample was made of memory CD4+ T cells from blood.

CDR3 sequence reads: CASSPGLYNEQFF. The DNA for the CDR3 is TGTGCCAGCAGCCCGGGACTCTACAATGAGCAGTTCTTC. The V and J genes are TRBV11-2 and TRBJ2-1; D is possibly TRBD2 (6 bases). The CDR3 is 13 residues long. In germline, CDR1 is SGHAT, CDR2 FQNNGV. The V gene lost 5 bases and the J gene lost 3 bases, with 8 bases spanning the gap.